This T cell receptor (beta chain) was sequenced during a study of blood T cell repertoires in COVID-19. Study overall: The analysed material was cDNA or gDNA that came from T cells, B-cell-depleted T cells, or PBMCs.

As originally analysed: Nucleated cell number was recorded as an estimate derived from reference gene primer amplification. TCRdb's table, derived via immunoSEQ multiplex PCR, lists solely in-frame clones and lacks some. The V and J calls and clone size are taken from that table; D and trimming were inferred from the DNA. The sample has 250,000 to 350,000 clones, 85% seen once. V dropped 4 bases and J dropped 4; count of bases not matched to a gene: 5. There are 15 residues in the CDR3. Germline CDR1 and CDR2: SGHRS and YFSETQ. Participant ages covered roughly 18 to 89 years across about two dozen US areas.

The specimen sequenced was PBMCs or T cells enriched from blood (not recorded which). V gene TRBV5-1 combines with J gene TRBJ2-1; 10 bases align to TRBD1. The origin of this receptor is a woman in her fifties or sixties who had recovered from COVID-19. CDR3 protein: CASSGGQGFYNEQFF. The CDR3 coding sequence is TGCGCCAGCAGCGGGGGACAGGGGTTTTACAATGAGCAGTTCTTC.